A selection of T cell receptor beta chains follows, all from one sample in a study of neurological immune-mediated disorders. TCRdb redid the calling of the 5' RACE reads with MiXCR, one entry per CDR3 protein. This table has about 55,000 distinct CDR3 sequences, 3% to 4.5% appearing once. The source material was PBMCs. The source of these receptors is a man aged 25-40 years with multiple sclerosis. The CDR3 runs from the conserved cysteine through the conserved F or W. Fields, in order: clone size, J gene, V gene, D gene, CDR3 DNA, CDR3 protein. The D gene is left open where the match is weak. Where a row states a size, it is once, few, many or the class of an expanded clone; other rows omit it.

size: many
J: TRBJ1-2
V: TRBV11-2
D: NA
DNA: TGTGCCAGCAGCTTAGTGAGGGACGATGGCTACACCTTC
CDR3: CASSLVRDDGYTF

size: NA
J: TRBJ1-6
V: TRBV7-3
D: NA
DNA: TGTGCCAGCAGCCAGGGGACGAGCTCCTATAATTCACCCCTCCACTTT
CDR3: CASSQGTSSYNSPLHF

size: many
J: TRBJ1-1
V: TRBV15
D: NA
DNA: TGTGCCACCAGCAGAGGCAGGGACAACACTGAAGCTTTCTTT
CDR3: CATSRGRDNTEAFF

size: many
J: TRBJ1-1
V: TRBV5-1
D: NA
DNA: TGCGCCAGCAGCTTGGGGGAAAGGGAAACTGAAGCTTTCTTT
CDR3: CASSLGERETEAFF

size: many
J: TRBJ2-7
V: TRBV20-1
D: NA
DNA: TGCAGTGCTAGGCTAGGACTGGCCCCCTACGAGCAGTACTTC
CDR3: CSARLGLAPYEQYF

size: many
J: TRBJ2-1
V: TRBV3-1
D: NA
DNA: TGTGCCAGCAGCTCCGTTCGCGCCTACTCCTACAATGAGCAGTTCTTC
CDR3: CASSSVRAYSYNEQFF

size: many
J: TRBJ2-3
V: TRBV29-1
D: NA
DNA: TGCAGCGTTGCTAGGACCGAGGGAAGGGCCACAGATACGCAGTATTTT
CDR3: CSVARTEGRATDTQYF

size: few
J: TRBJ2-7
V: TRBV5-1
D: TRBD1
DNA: TGCGCCAGCAGTAAAGGACAGGGAACCCAATACGAGCAGTACTTC
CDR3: CASSKGQGTQYEQYF

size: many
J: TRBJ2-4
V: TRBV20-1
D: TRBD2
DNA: TGCAGTGCCACGGGACTAGCGGAATCCCTAGCCAAAAACATTCAGTACTTC
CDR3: CSATGLAESLAKNIQYF

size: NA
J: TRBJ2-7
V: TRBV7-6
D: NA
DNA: TGTGCCAGCAGCCCACTCGGGGGCAGCGAGCAGTACTTC
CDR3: CASSPLGGSEQYF

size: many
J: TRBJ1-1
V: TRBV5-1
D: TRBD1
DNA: TGCGCCAGCAGCTTGGATGGGACAGGCGAGGTAGCTTTCTTT
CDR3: CASSLDGTGEVAFF

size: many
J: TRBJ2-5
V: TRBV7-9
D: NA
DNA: TGTGCCAGCAGTCTAGACCCCCGGGAGACCCAGTACTTC
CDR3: CASSLDPRETQYF

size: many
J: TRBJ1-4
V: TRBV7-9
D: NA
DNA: TGTGCCAGCAGCTCGCTGCTAGGTTTTGAAAAACTGTTTTTT
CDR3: CASSSLLGFEKLFF

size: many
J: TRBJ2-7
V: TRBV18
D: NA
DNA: TGTGCCAGCTCACCAAACTCGGGGTCCGAGCAGTACTTC
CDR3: CASSPNSGSEQYF

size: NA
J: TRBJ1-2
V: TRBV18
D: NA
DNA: TGTGCCAGCTCACCCCCGACCAGCCCCTACTATGGCTACACCTTC
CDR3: CASSPPTSPYYGYTF

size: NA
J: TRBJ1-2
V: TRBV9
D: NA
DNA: TGTGCCAGCAGCGTAGACTACCGAACGACAGGTGGCTACACCTTC
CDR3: CASSVDYRTTGGYTF

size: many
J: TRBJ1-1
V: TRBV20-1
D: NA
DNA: TGCAGTGCTAGCAGAGGGGCCAACACTGAAGCTTTCTTT
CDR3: CSASRGANTEAFF

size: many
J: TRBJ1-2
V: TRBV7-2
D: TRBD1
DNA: TGTGCCAGCAGCCCCGGGACAGGGACCTATGGCTACACCTTC
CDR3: CASSPGTGTYGYTF

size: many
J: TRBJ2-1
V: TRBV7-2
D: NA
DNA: TGTGCCAGCAGCCCGCAGTCGAGCTCCTACAATGAGCAGTTCTTC
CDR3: CASSPQSSSYNEQFF

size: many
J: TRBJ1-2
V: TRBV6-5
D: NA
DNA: TGTGCCAGCAGTCCGACTAACTATGGCTACACCTTC
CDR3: CASSPTNYGYTF

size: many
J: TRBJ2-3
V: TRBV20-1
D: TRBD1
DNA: TGCAGTGCTTCCGGGACAGGGACTGCAGATACGCAGTATTTT
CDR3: CSASGTGTADTQYF

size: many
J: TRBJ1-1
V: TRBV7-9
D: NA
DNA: TGTGCCAGCAGCCCCGAAGGATTT
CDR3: CASSPEGF

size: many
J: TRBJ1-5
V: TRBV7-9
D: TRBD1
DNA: TGTGCCAGCGACAGGGATAGCAATCAGCCCCAGCATTTT
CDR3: CASDRDSNQPQHF

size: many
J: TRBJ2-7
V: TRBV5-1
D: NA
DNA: TGCGCCAGCAGCTTGGAAGGGAGCCGCTACGAGCAGTACTTC
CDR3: CASSLEGSRYEQYF

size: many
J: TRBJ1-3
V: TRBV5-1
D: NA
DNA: TGCGCCAGCAGCTTGGTTGAGGGAACTGGAAACACCATATATTTT
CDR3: CASSLVEGTGNTIYF

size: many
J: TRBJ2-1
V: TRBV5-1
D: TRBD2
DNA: TGCGCCAGCAGTTCCGGGACTAGCGGGTTCGATGAGCAGTTCTTC
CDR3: CASSSGTSGFDEQFF

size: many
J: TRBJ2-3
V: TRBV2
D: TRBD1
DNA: TGTGCCAGCAGCAGAGGGACAGGGGCAGATACGCAGTATTTT
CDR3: CASSRGTGADTQYF

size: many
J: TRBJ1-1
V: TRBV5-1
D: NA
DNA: TGCGCCAGCAGAGGGTTCCAGGGGGCTTTCTTT
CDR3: CASRGFQGAFF

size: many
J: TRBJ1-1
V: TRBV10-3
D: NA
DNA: TGTGCCCCTTGGTGGGCAGCCTTCATGAACACTGAAGCTTTCTTT
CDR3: CAPWWAAFMNTEAFF

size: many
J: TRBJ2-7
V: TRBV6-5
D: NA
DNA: TGTGCCAGCAGTACAGGGCCCGAACAACTTTACGAGCAGTACTTC
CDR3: CASSTGPEQLYEQYF

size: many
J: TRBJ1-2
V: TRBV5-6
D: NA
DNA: TGTGCCAGCAGCTTAGGGAGACGGTTCGGCTATGGCTACACCTTC
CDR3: CASSLGRRFGYGYTF

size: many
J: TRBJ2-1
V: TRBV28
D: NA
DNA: TGTGCCAGCAGTTTTTTGGGCGATGAGCAGTTCTTC
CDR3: CASSFLGDEQFF

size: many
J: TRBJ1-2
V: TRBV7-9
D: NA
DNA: TGTGCCAGCAGCTTAGTGGGAGGCTACACCTTC
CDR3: CASSLVGGYTF

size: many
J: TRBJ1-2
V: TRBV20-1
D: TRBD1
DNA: TGCAGTGCCGCCGAGGGGACAGGGGAACTATATGGCTACACCTTC
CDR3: CSAAEGTGELYGYTF

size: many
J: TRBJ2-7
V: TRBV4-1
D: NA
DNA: TGCGCCAGCAGCCAAGAGATGCCGCGGAACTACGAGCAGTACTTC
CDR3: CASSQEMPRNYEQYF

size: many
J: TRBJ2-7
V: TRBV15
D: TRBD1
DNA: TGTGCCACCAGCAGACCCGGGACAGCTAGCTCCTACGAGCAGTACTTC
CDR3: CATSRPGTASSYEQYF

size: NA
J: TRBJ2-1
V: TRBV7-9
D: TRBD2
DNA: TGTGCCAGCAGCTTAGGACTAGCGGGTACCTCCTACAATGAGCAGTTCTTC
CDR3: CASSLGLAGTSYNEQFF

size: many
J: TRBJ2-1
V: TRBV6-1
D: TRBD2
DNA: TGTGCCGTCGGGACTAGCGGGAGCCATGAGCAGTTCTTC
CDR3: CAVGTSGSHEQFF

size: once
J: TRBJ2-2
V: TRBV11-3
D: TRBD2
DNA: TGTGCCAGCAGCTCCGCCAGCGGGATAGGGGAGCTGTTTTTT
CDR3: CASSSASGIGELFF

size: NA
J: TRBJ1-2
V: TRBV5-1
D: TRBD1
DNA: TGCGCCAGCAGCTTGGCCGGGGACAGCTACTATGGCTACACCTTC
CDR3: CASSLAGDSYYGYTF

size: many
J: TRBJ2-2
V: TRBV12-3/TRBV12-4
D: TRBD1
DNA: TGTGCCAGCAGTTCCTCCGGGACAGGGGGACCCGGGGAGCTGTTTTTT
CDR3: CASSSSGTGGPGELFF

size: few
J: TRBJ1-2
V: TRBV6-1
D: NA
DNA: TGTGCCAGCCCAGCATACCCAGGGGAAGGGGGCTACACCTTC
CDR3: CASPAYPGEGGYTF

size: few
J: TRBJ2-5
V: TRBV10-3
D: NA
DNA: TGTGCCATCAGTGAGTCGAAAACCCAAGAGACCCAGTACTTC
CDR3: CAISESKTQETQYF

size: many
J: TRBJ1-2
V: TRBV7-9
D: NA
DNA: TGTGCCAGCAGCTTAGGCACCGGGACGTACCTCTATGGCTACACCTTC
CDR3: CASSLGTGTYLYGYTF

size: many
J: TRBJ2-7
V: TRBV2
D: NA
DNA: TGTGCCAGCAGCTACGACAACGAGCAGTACTTC
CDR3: CASSYDNEQYF

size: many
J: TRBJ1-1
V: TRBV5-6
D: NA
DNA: TGTGCCAGCAGCCCCGTAGGAGTGAACACTGAAGCTTTCTTT
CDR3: CASSPVGVNTEAFF